Presented here are 24 T cell receptor beta chains from one specimen sequenced in a study of blood T cell repertoires in COVID-19. Here immunoSEQ multiplex PCR was the method, and the copy in TCRdb shows in-frame clones only, minus some. The sample shows about 42,000 clones, approximately 86% of them seen only once. The sequencing sample was made of peripheral blood. The receptors stem from a man aged 65 to 79 with acute or convalescent COVID-19.

The chain is built from TRBV6-5 and TRBJ1-2, with 7 bases matching TRBD1. Germline CDR1 reads MNHEY; CDR2 reads SVGAGI. The CDR3 has 14 amino acids. Trimming took 6 bases from V and 3 from J; bases not matched to a gene: 7. The CDR3 coding sequence is TGTGCCAGCAGGGGACAGACGGCTGACTATGGCTACACCTTC. This encodes CASRGQTADYGYTF.

In DNA, the CDR3 is TGTGCCACCAGCAACCGGGTTACTAATGAAAAACTGTTTTTT. It encodes CATSNRVTNEKLFF. V gene TRBV15 combines with J gene TRBJ1-4; no reliable D call. The CDR3 is 14 amino acids. Trimming left V 4 bases short and J 2 bases short, with 8 bases between. Germline CDR1 reads LNHNV; CDR2 reads YYDKDF (reference sequence).

V usage is TRBV5-6 and J usage is TRBJ1-3, with a tentative D call TRBD1 (6 bases). Trimming pared 2 bases from V and 8 bases from J, leaving 11 bases between. The CDR3 consists of 13 residues. Germline CDR1 SGHDT, CDR2 YYEEEE. The CDR3 sequence: CASSFYRADTIYF. The CDR3 coding sequence is TGTGCCAGCAGCTTCTACAGGGCGGACACCATATATTTT.

Points on this clone: The same CDR3 is also encoded by other DNA sequences in this sample. This rearrangement joins TRBV5-1 to TRBJ1-1, with 9 bases lining up with TRBD1. Germline V gene data show CDR1 as SGHRS and CDR2 as YFSETQ. The CDR3 runs to 13 residues. V was pared by 4 bases and J by 11 bases, with 9 bases of the junction left unmatched. The CDR3 protein is CASSPGTGLGAFF. Here the CDR3 DNA reads TGCGCCAGCAGCCCGGGGACAGGGTTGGGTGCTTTCTTT. Looking up the rest from reference TRBV5-1 and TRBJ1-1 gives the full variable domain: KAGVTQTPRYLIKTRGQQVTLSCSPISGHRSVSWYQQTPGQGLQFLFEYFSETQRNKGNFPGRFSGRQFSNSRSEMNVSTLELGDSALYLCASSPGTGLGAFFGQGTRLTVV.

V is TRBV19 and J is TRBJ1-4; 8 bases align to TRBD1. Germline CDR1 LNHDA, CDR2 SQIVND (reference sequence). J lost 5 bases, V lost 5 bases, and 7 bases had no gene match. The CDR3 runs 15 residues. The CDR3, as DNA: TGTGCCAGTAGTCCCCAGGGGGCGAGGAATGAAAAACTGTTTTTT. As protein: CASSPQGARNEKLFF.

The genes are TRBV6-2 or TRBV6-3 and TRBJ2-1; 8 nucleotides align to TRBD2. J gave up 8 bases and V 2 bases, and 8 bases lay outside the gene matches. CDR1 and CDR2 from the germline V gene are MNHEY and SVGEGT. The CDR3 loop spans 15 amino acids. As DNA, the CDR3 is TGTGCCAGCAGTTACCTCGCGGGAGGTAGTGATGAGCAGTTCTTC. It yields the protein CASSYLAGGSDEQFF.

The rearrangement joins TRBV19 to TRBJ2-7, with a tentative D call TRBD2 (6 bases). This CDR3 region has 14 residues. The V and J ends lost 5 bases and 0 bases respectively, with 11 bases between them. Germline CDR1 is LNHDA and CDR2 is SQIVND (reference sequence). Here the CDR3 DNA reads TGTGCCAGTAGTTTCGGGGGAAACTCCTACGAGCAGTACTTC. Protein: CASSFGGNSYEQYF. The full variable domain, with the rest looked up from reference TRBV19 and TRBJ2-7, is DGGITQSPKYLFRKEGQNVTLSCEQNLNHDAMYWYRQDPGQGLRLIYYSQIVNDFQKGDIAEGYSVSREKKESFPLTVTSAQKNPTAFYLCASSFGGNSYEQYFGPGTRLTVT.

The chain couples TRBV30 to TRBJ2-1; D is unresolved. This CDR3 has 16 residues. From germline, CDR1 is GTSNPN and CDR2 SVGIG (reference sequence). V lost 2 bases and J lost 8, with 22 bases in between. In nucleotides, the CDR3 is TGTGCCTGGAGTTCAAGCCAAGCGTTTATTCCCCATGAGCAGTTCTTC. Amino acids: CAWSSSQAFIPHEQFF. Combining the CDR3 with reference TRBV30 and TRBJ2-1 gives the whole variable domain SQTIHQWPATLVQPVGSPLSLECTVEGTSNPNLYWYRQAAGRGLQLLFYSVGIGQISSEVPQNLSASRPQDRQFILSSKKLLLSDSGFYLCAWSSSQAFIPHEQFFGPGTRLTVL.

The V and J genes are TRBV11-3 and TRBJ1-1; D gene ambiguous. V was clipped by 3 bases and J by 3 bases, with 8 bases between them. Germline V gives CDR1 SGHNT, CDR2 YENEEA. The CDR3 is made up of 13 amino acids. The CDR3 reads CASSLSSDTEAFF. The CDR3 DNA sequence: TGTGCCAGCAGCTTGTCCTCGGACACTGAAGCTTTCTTT. Drawing the rest from reference TRBV11-3 and TRBJ1-1, the complete variable domain is EAGVVQSPRYKIIEKKQPVAFWCNPISGHNTLYWYLQNLGQGPELLIRYENEEAVDDSQLPKDRFSAERLKGVDSTLKIQPAELGDSAVYLCASSLSSDTEAFFGQGTRLTVV.

This clone is a singleton in its sample. This chain joins TRBV6-2 or TRBV6-3 and TRBJ1-2; 8 nucleotides agree with TRBD1. This CDR3 contains 13 residues. In germline, CDR1 is MNHEY, CDR2 SVGEGT. The V gene end was trimmed by 5 bases and the J gene end by 7 bases; junction bases not matched to a gene: 6. In nucleotides, the CDR3 is TGTGCCAGCAGTCCGGACAGGGACGCTGGCTACACCTTC. Translating it yields CASSPDRDAGYTF.

J is TRBJ2-7 and V is TRBV5-6; D not resolved. The germline V gene encodes CDR1 SGHDT and CDR2 YYEEEE. Deletions cut 4 bases from V and 4 bases from J, with 9 bases between. CDR3 size: 12 residues. CDR3 sequence (DNA): TGTGCCAGCAGCGTTGGCCGATACGAGCAGTACTTC. Translated, it gives CASSVGRYEQYF.

CDR3 region: CASSEALGSRGGYTF. Here the CDR3 DNA reads TGTGCCAGCAGTGAAGCGCTAGGCTCCCGAGGGGGCTACACCTTC. The gene calls are TRBV2 and TRBJ1-2; D is undetermined. Germline assignment: CDR1 SNHLY and CDR2 FYNNEI. The V end lost 0 bases, the J end lost 8 bases, and 16 bases lay between the germline ends. This CDR3 is built from 15 residues.

V is TRBV5-1 and J is TRBJ1-5, with D maybe TRBD1 (5 bases). The CDR3 extends over 14 amino acids. Per the germline V gene, CDR1 is SGHRS and CDR2 is YFSETQ. The germline V and J ends were trimmed by 0 bases and 5 bases, with 9 bases remaining between them. In DNA, the CDR3 is TGCGCCAGCAGCTTGGATGGGGCTGATCAGCCCCAGCATTTT. Its protein product is CASSLDGADQPQHF.

V gene TRBV16 combines with J gene TRBJ2-7, with 14 bases identical to TRBD2. Trimming cost V 3 bases and J 0 bases; bases outside gene matches: 4. The CDR3 covers 17 residues. CDR1 is KGHSY and CDR2 is FQNENV in the germline V gene. The CDR3 region has the DNA TGTGCCAGCAGCCATCAGACTAGCGGGAGGGTCTCCTACGAGCAGTACTTC. The encoded protein is CASSHQTSGRVSYEQYF.

The chain is built from TRBV10-3 and TRBJ1-5, with 10 bases lining up with TRBD1. V trimming: 3 bases; J trimming: 4 bases; junction bases outside the gene matches: 6. Germline values: CDR1 ENHRY, CDR2 SYGVKD. The CDR3 covers 16 residues. CDR3 region: CAISDRDRGGNQPQHF. CDR3 bases: TGTGCCATCAGTGACCGGGACAGGGGTGGAAATCAGCCCCAGCATTTT.

This chain links TRBV5-6 with TRBJ2-2; no firm D call. This CDR3 comprises 14 residues. Trimming left V 0 bases short and J 1 base short, with 4 bases between. Germline-derived CDR1 and CDR2 are SGHDT and YYEEEE. CDR3 amino acids: CASSLGQNTGELFF. DNA of the CDR3: TGTGCCAGCAGCTTGGGACAGAACACCGGGGAGCTGTTTTTT.

The chain joins TRBV6-1 to TRBJ1-2, with 9 bases fitting TRBD1. The germline V gene has CDR1 MNHNS and CDR2 SASEGT. The CDR3 is 14 amino acids. V shed 3 bases and J 8 bases; nucleotides not matched to a gene: 7. The CDR3 DNA is TGTGCCAGCAGTGAGGACAGGGGATTGTACGGCTACACCTTC. Protein product: CASSEDRGLYGYTF.

The V and J genes are TRBV19 and TRBJ2-3; D might be TRBD2 (6 bases). The germline V and J ends were trimmed by 0 bases and 2 bases, with 12 bases remaining between them. Germline values: CDR1 LNHDA, CDR2 SQIVND (reference sequence). The CDR3 is 16 amino acids. CDR3: CASSIDGAGYTDTQYF. As DNA, the CDR3 is TGTGCCAGTAGTATAGATGGGGCGGGGTACACAGATACGCAGTATTTT. Full variable domain (remainder filled in from reference TRBV19 and TRBJ2-3): DGGITQSPKYLFRKEGQNVTLSCEQNLNHDAMYWYRQDPGQGLRLIYYSQIVNDFQKGDIAEGYSVSREKKESFPLTVTSAQKNPTAFYLCASSIDGAGYTDTQYFGPGTRLTVL.

The chain couples TRBV7-2 to TRBJ2-2; 7 bases line up with TRBD2. The V gene's germline CDR1 is SGHTA and CDR2 FQGNSA. This CDR3 contains 14 residues. Losses at the gene ends were 5 bases for V and 6 bases for J; bases not matched to a gene: 6. The CDR3 DNA reads TGTGCCAGCAGCGCGCTAGGACTAGCCGGGGAGCTGTTTTTT. Residues: CASSALGLAGELFF.

This chain connects TRBV10-2 to TRBJ2-1; 8 nucleotides agree with TRBD2. The CDR3 is made up of 12 amino acids. After removal of 7 bases from V and 8 bases from J, the junction contained 4 bases not matched to a gene. Germline V gives CDR1 WSHSY, CDR2 SAAADI. The CDR3 nucleotides read TGCGCCAGCAATAGCGGGGATTATGAGCAGTTCTTC. It specifies CASNSGDYEQFF.

For the CDR3, the DNA is TGTGCCAGCAGCCTATCTAGCGGGCGGGGCGAGCAGTACTTC. It is translated as CASSLSSGRGEQYF. The V call is TRBV3-1 (or the pseudogene TRBV3-2), the J call TRBJ2-7; TRBD2 matches 8 bases. V was clipped by 4 bases and J by 6 bases; unmatched bases: 8. The CDR3 spans 14 residues. Germline V gives CDR1 LGHDT, CDR2 YNNKEL (reference sequence).

This clone was found once. The genes are TRBV28 and TRBJ2-1; a possible D gene is TRBD2 (6 bases). Trimming removed 2 bases at V and 5 bases at J, with 10 bases between. CDR3 length: 14 amino acids. Germline values: CDR1 MDHEN, CDR2 SYDVKM. CDR3 sequence (DNA): TGTGCCAGCAGTTTACAACTAGCTAACAATGAGCAGTTCTTC. Its protein is CASSLQLANNEQFF.

The chain employs TRBV7-9 and TRBJ2-3, with TRBD1 matching over 10 bases. The germline V gene has CDR1 SEHNR and CDR2 FQNEAQ (reference sequence). Trimming cost V 6 bases and J 3 bases; bases outside gene matches: 9. This CDR3 contains 16 residues. As DNA, the CDR3 is TGTGCCAGCAGTTCGACAGGGGGCGGGTGGACAGATACGCAGTATTTT. Translating gives CASSSTGGGWTDTQYF.

V and J are TRBV7-3 and TRBJ1-5; D is ambiguous. Per germline, CDR1 SGHTA and CDR2 FQGTGA. V was trimmed by 4 bases and J by 7 bases, leaving 11 bases between them. This CDR3 spans 13 amino acids. CDR3: CASSSQIGQPQHF. CDR3 nucleotides: TGTGCCAGCAGCTCCCAAATCGGGCAGCCCCAGCATTTT.